This entry is about one T cell receptor (beta chain). This sample was included in a study of blood T cell repertoires in COVID-19. The CDR3 contains 14 residues. V lost 5 bases to trimming and J lost 1 base, with 11 bases between them. CDR1 SGHAT and CDR2 FQNNGV come from the germline V gene. The assay was immunoSEQ multiplex PCR, and TCRdb's table has in-frame clones only and misses some. The sample yields tens of thousands of clones, roughly 85% seen once. The sequence derives from a human donor in a cohort sampled during active COVID-19. Sequencing was performed on peripheral blood. The chain is built from TRBV11-2 and TRBJ1-1; D is ambiguous. CDR3 in amino acids: CASSLSQANTEAFF. DNA for the CDR3: TGTGCCAGCAGCCTTAGTCAGGCGAACACTGAAGCTTTCTTT.